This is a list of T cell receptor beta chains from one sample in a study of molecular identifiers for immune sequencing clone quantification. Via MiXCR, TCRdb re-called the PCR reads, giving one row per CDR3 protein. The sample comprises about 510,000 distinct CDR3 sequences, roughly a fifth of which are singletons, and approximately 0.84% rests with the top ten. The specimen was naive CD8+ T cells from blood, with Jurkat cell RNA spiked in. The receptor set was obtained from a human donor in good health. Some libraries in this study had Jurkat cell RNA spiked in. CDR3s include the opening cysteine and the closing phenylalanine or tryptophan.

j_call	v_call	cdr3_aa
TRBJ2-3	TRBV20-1	CSASSAGDSGPTDTQYF
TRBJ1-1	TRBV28	CASSFSRSSTEAFF
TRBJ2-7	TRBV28	CASGLPGEVYEQYF
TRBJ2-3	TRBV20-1	CSTHLGGTDTQYF
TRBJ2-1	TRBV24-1	CATSVNNEQFF
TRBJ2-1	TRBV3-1	CASSPWRASGRGDEQFF
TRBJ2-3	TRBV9	CASSVYSPGQGPSDTQYF
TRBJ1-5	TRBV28	CASSLGGAAFSNQPQHF
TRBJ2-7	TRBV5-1	CASSSLAGGTEYEQYF
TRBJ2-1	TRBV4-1	CASSQGQGPYNEQFF
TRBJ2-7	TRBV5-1	CASSLQGALDEQYF
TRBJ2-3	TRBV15	CATSITSGPTDTQYF
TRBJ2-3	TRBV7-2	CASSRPVAGDTDTQYF
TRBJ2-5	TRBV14	CASSQDHTGGPLETQYF
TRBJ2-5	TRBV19	CASSIGLAEFQETQYF
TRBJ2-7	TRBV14	CASSHTRDGHEQYF
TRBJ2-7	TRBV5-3	CASRTGTALAEQYF
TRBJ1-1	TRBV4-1	CASSHTGGTEASF
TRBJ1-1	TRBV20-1	CSARERGETEAFF
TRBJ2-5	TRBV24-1	CATSDRETQYF
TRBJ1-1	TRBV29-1	CSAPGTGRYEAFF
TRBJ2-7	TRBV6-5	CASSYFAGGDYEQYF
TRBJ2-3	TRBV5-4	CASSRSGVGTDTQYF
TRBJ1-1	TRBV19	CASSTGGSNTEAFF
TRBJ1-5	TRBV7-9	CAGSPLNSNQPQHF
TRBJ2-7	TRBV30	CAWSLGADYEQYF
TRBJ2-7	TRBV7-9	CTSSPVYGASDEQYF
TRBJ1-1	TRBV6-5	CASSYGTPGGRGTEAFF
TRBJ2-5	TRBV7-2	CASSSGTSDRQGETQYF
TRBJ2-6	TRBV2	CASTGTSSISGANVLTF
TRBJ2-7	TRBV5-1	CASSFGTSGGYEQYF
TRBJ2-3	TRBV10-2	CASRGHPQGVTDTQYF
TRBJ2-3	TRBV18	CASSPDRGSQYF
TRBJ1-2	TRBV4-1	CASSQDRQRYGYTF
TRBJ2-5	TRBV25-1	CASSELATGSLAQYF
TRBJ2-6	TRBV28	CASTPRTVIANVLTF
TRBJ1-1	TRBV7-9	CASSHPPNTEAFF
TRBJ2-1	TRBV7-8	CASSSLTSGGNEQFF
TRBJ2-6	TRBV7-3	CASSSFDGTGDPSGANVLTF
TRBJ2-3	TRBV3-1	CASSQAGTGLITSTDTQYF
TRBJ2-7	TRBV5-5	CASSTGHHYEQYF
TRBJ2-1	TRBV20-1	CSASSAGLSYNEQFF
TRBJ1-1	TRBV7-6	CASSLDGSNTEAFF
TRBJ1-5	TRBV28	CASRRRTAVGQPQHF
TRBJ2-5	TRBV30	CAWSGLQETQYF